The 2 T cell receptor beta chains below were found in one sample sequenced in a study of cytomegalovirus exposure and HLA in healthy donors (dated by TCRdb to 2017 to 2019). The method was the immunoSEQ multiplex PCR assay. A mixture of 60 forward primers for TCR Vbeta segments and 13 reverse primers for TCR Jbeta segments was used in the multiplex PCR. TCRdb re-hosts the immuneACCESS table, in-frame sequences only. Its copies lack some clones; in the studies checked, an unresolved V gene accounts for under half of them, and the cause for the rest is not known. The sample has more than 90,000 clones on record, under 80% of them singletons. Roughly 8.3% of the sample comes from the top ten. What was sequenced was PBMCs. The source is a human donor in good health.

The genes are TRBV18 and TRBJ2-7; D remains unclear. This CDR3 is 15 amino acids long. V lost 8 bases to trimming and J lost 6 bases, with 23 bases between them. In germline, CDR1 is KGHSH, CDR2 LQKENI. The CDR3 loop reads CASRDWNVDRGEQYF. The CDR3 DNA reads as TGTGCCAGCCGCGATTGGAATGTAGATCGAGGCGAGCAGTACTTC.

This clone was detected only once. The chain is built from TRBV27 and TRBJ1-4, with unresolved D. This CDR3 region has 14 residues. V lost 6 bases to trimming and J lost 0 bases, with 8 bases between them. Germline V CDR1 and CDR2: MNHEY, SMNVEV (reference sequence). The CDR3 is CASSYRPTNEKLFF. CDR3 in DNA: TGTGCCAGCAGCTACAGACCAACTAATGAAAAACTGTTTTTT.